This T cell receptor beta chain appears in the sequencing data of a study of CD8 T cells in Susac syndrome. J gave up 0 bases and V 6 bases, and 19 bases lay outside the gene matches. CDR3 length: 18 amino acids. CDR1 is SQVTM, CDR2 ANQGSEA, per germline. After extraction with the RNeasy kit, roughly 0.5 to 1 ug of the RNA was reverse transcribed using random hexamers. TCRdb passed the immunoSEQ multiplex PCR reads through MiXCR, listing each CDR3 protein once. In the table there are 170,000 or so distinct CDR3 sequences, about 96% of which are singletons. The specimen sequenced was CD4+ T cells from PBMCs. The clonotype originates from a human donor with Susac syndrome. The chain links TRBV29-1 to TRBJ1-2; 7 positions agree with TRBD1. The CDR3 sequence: CSVVTGRTGKDSNYGYTF. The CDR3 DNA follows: TGCAGCGTAGTTACAGGGCGGACAGGCAAGGATTCTAACTATGGCTACACCTTC.